One and the same sample provided the 8 T cell receptor beta chains below, sequenced in a study of CD8+ T cells in alopecia areata. Once RNA had been extracted, it was reverse transcribed into cDNA to act as the sequencing template. Assay used: immunoSEQ multiplex PCR; TCRdb lists only in-frame clones, some missing. This sample has roughly 100,000 clones, with less than 70% found just once. Input material: CD4+ T cells sorted from blood. The receptors were gathered from a human donor in good health.

This clone was seen a handful of times. The rearrangement links TRBV5-1 to TRBJ1-1; no firm D call. The length of the CDR3 is 12 residues. Germline assignment: CDR1 SGHRS and CDR2 YFSETQ. V was shortened by 2 bases and J by 5 bases, with 7 bases between the two germline ends. CDR3 sequence reads: CASSFSPTEAFF. In DNA form, the CDR3 reads TGCGCCAGCAGCTTCTCTCCTACTGAAGCTTTCTTT.

This chain uses TRBV29-1 with TRBJ2-7; tentatively, D is TRBD1 (7 bases). This CDR3 is built from 14 residues. V gave up 4 bases and J gave up 5 bases, with 18 bases separating them. Germline CDR1 and CDR2: SQVTM and ANQGSEA. The CDR3 region is CSVGFRGVRDEQYF. CDR3 nucleotide sequence: TGCAGCGTTGGGTTCAGGGGGGTTCGGGACGAGCAGTACTTC.

The rearrangement joins TRBV7-8 to TRBJ2-7; 7 bases are a match to TRBD1. Germline CDR1 SGHVS, CDR2 FQNEAQ. This CDR3 spans 16 amino acids. After removal of 4 bases from V and 0 bases from J, the junction contained 9 bases not matched to a gene. For the CDR3, the DNA is TGTGCCAGCAGCTCGAGGTCGACAGGGAGCTCCTACGAGCAGTACTTC. This encodes CASSSRSTGSSYEQYF.

The gene calls are TRBV6-5 and TRBJ2-7; TRBD1 matches at 7 bases. The CDR3 covers 15 residues. J lost 5 bases, V lost 10 bases, and 17 bases had no gene match. Looked up from germline, CDR1 is MNHEY and CDR2 is SVGAGI. CDR3 DNA: TGTGCCACTGCGAGCACCCGACAGGGAGCCCACGAGCAGTACTTC. Its protein is CATASTRQGAHEQYF.

This clone was observed a handful of times. This sequence joins TRBV6-6 and TRBJ2-2; 12 nucleotides align to TRBD2. The germline CDR1 and CDR2 sequences are MNHNY and SVGAGI (reference sequence). Losses at the gene ends were 6 bases for V and 6 bases for J; bases not matched to a gene: 5. This CDR3 contains 15 residues. CDR3 sequence reads: CASSTSGGRSGELFF. DNA of the CDR3: TGTGCCAGCAGCACTAGCGGGGGGCGGTCCGGGGAGCTGTTTTTT.

This chain joins TRBV5-1 and TRBJ2-1; D not certain. V shed 0 bases and J shed 9 bases, with 16 bases lying between them. Per germline, CDR1 SGHRS and CDR2 YFSETQ. This CDR3 spans 15 amino acids. The CDR3 region is CASSLDRSTVGEQFF. CDR3 nucleotides: TGCGCCAGCAGCTTGGACCGCTCTACCGTCGGTGAGCAGTTCTTC.

This clone was counted only a few times. Other DNA sequences of this sample code for an identical CDR3. This chain links TRBV25-1 with TRBJ1-2; D is uncertain. Trimming removed 3 bases at V and 8 bases at J, with 10 bases between. The germline V gene encodes CDR1 MGHDK and CDR2 SYGVNS. The CDR3 length is 12 residues. The CDR3 is CASSEDRGGYTF. CDR3 coding DNA: TGTGCCAGCAGTGAGGATAGAGGAGGCTACACCTTC.

V usage is TRBV7-2 and J usage is TRBJ2-1; the match to TRBD2 covers 8 bases. J gave up 8 bases and V 3 bases, and 6 bases lay outside the gene matches. The germline V gene has CDR1 SGHTA and CDR2 FQGNSA. The CDR3 consists of 14 residues. As DNA, the CDR3 is TGTGCCAGCAGCTTCGGGACTAGAATCGATGAGCAGTTCTTC. Its translation: CASSFGTRIDEQFF.